These T cell receptor beta chains were read from a single sample in a study of CD8+ T cells in alopecia areata. Only in-frame clones appear in the TCRdb table, and some are missing; sequencing was by immunoSEQ multiplex PCR. Of roughly 200,000 clones listed, approximately 53% were seen once; the top ten hold under 14%. The sample consisted of CD8+ T cells sorted from blood, taken at week 24, from a patient treated with tofacitinib. The receptor set was obtained from a human donor with alopecia areata. The CDR3 runs from the conserved cysteine through the conserved F or W. The order of the fields is J gene, clone size, D gene, V gene, CDR3 protein, CDR3 DNA. D genes are given only for firm matches. The listing skips clone size in some rows; elsewhere it reads once, few, many or a size class.

J: TRBJ2-7; size: .; D: TRBD1; V: TRBV13; CDR3: CASSSDRDQTYEQYF; DNA: TGTGCCAGCAGCTCTGACAGGGATCAAACCTACGAGCAGTACTTC
J: TRBJ1-2; size: .; D: TRBD1; V: TRBV29-1; CDR3: CSVTGNYGYTF; DNA: TGCAGCGTGACAGGGAACTATGGCTACACCTTC
J: TRBJ2-2; size: .; D: .; V: TRBV5-5; CDR3: CASSLGFPLPGTGELFF; DNA: TGTGCCAGCAGCTTGGGGTTCCCGCTACCCGGGACCGGGGAGCTGTTTTTT
J: TRBJ1-1; size: few; D: TRBD1; V: TRBV4-1; CDR3: CASSPGQGTKGAFF; DNA: TGCGCCAGCAGCCCAGGACAGGGGACCAAAGGAGCTTTCTTT
J: TRBJ1-2; size: few; D: .; V: TRBV7-9; CDR3: CASSFVDSNYGYTF; DNA: TGTGCCAGCAGCTTTGTCGACAGTAACTATGGCTACACCTTC
J: TRBJ1-6; size: .; D: .; V: TRBV30; CDR3: CAWSVEGAYNSPLHF; DNA: TGTGCCTGGAGTGTTGAGGGAGCCTATAATTCACCCCTCCACTTT
J: TRBJ2-6; size: few; D: .; V: TRBV4-3; CDR3: CASSQDRPPGANVLTF; DNA: TGCGCCAGCAGCCAAGATAGACCCCCTGGGGCCAACGTCCTGACTTTC
J: TRBJ1-2; size: .; D: TRBD1; V: TRBV11-1; CDR3: CASSPEAGTGFTVGGYTF; DNA: TGTGCCAGCAGCCCGGAGGCCGGGACAGGGTTCACTGTAGGCGGCTACACCTTC
J: TRBJ2-6; size: .; D: .; V: TRBV5-1; CDR3: CASSRPADIAGANVLTF; DNA: TGCGCCAGCAGTCGCCCCGCCGATATTGCTGGGGCCAACGTCCTGACTTTC
J: TRBJ2-3; size: .; D: TRBD1; V: TRBV29-1; CDR3: CSVDDRDETDTQYF; DNA: TGCAGCGTTGACGACAGGGATGAGACAGATACGCAGTATTTT
J: TRBJ2-7; size: .; D: TRBD2; V: TRBV11-2; CDR3: CASSPEGTSGGIYSYEQYF; DNA: TGTGCCAGCAGCCCTGAAGGGACTAGCGGGGGAATATACTCCTACGAGCAGTACTTC
J: TRBJ2-2; size: .; D: .; V: TRBV27; CDR3: CASSMLTSAGTGELFF; DNA: TGTGCCAGCAGTATGCTGACTTCCGCCGGCACCGGGGAGCTGTTTTTT
J: TRBJ2-7; size: few; D: .; V: TRBV11-2; CDR3: CASSFNYEQYF; DNA: TGTGCCAGCAGCTTCAACTACGAGCAGTACTTC
J: TRBJ1-6; size: .; D: .; V: TRBV11-2; CDR3: CASSFSGEGNSPLHF; DNA: TGTGCCAGCAGCTTTTCGGGAGAGGGAAATTCACCCCTCCACTTT
J: TRBJ2-7; size: .; D: .; V: TRBV29-1; CDR3: CSVIKANYEQYF; DNA: TGCAGCGTGATAAAAGCCAACTACGAGCAGTACTTC
J: TRBJ2-3; size: .; D: .; V: TRBV4-1; CDR3: CASSQESGADTQYF; DNA: TGCGCCAGCAGCCAAGAATCGGGGGCAGATACGCAGTATTTT
J: TRBJ1-1; size: .; D: .; V: TRBV12-5; CDR3: CASGETRQFEAFF; DNA: TGTGCTAGTGGTGAGACCCGACAGTTTGAAGCTTTCTTT
J: TRBJ2-7; size: once; D: TRBD2; V: TRBV9; CDR3: CASSPSGGYEQYF; DNA: TGTGCCAGCAGCCCCAGCGGGGGGTACGAGCAGTACTTC
J: TRBJ2-7; size: once; D: .; V: TRBV11-2; CDR3: CASMDHNQIYEQYF; DNA: TGTGCCAGCATGGACCACAACCAAATCTACGAGCAGTACTTC
J: TRBJ2-7; size: .; D: TRBD1; V: TRBV7-8; CDR3: CASSPDRGYEQYF; DNA: TGTGCCAGCAGCCCGGACAGGGGCTACGAGCAGTACTTC
J: TRBJ2-1; size: .; D: TRBD1; V: TRBV13; CDR3: CASGTGDEQFF; DNA: TGTGCCAGCGGGACAGGAGATGAGCAGTTCTTC
J: TRBJ2-5; size: .; D: .; V: TRBV2; CDR3: CASSARTEYQETQYF; DNA: TGTGCCAGCAGCGCTAGGACAGAGTACCAAGAGACCCAGTACTTC
J: TRBJ1-1; size: .; D: .; V: TRBV29-1; CDR3: CSVGSGNAEAFF; DNA: TGCAGCGTTGGTTCAGGGAACGCTGAAGCTTTCTTT
J: TRBJ1-1; size: .; D: TRBD1; V: TRBV19; CDR3: CASSIHRGSEAFF; DNA: TGTGCCAGTAGTATCCACAGGGGATCTGAAGCTTTCTTT
J: TRBJ2-7; size: .; D: TRBD1; V: TRBV5-6; CDR3: CASSYGTGAYEQYF; DNA: TGTGCCAGCAGCTACGGGACAGGAGCCTACGAGCAGTACTTC
J: TRBJ2-3; size: .; D: TRBD2; V: TRBV7-4; CDR3: CASSLEGTLAGLTDTQYF; DNA: TGTGCCAGCAGCTTAGAAGGGACACTAGCGGGCCTCACAGATACGCAGTATTTT
J: TRBJ1-1; size: few; D: .; V: TRBV15; CDR3: CATSSDRQNTEAFF; DNA: TGTGCCACCAGCAGTGACAGGCAGAACACTGAAGCTTTCTTT
J: TRBJ1-4; size: few; D: TRBD1; V: TRBV18; CDR3: CASSPRGTGENEKLFF; DNA: TGTGCCAGCTCACCACGAGGGACAGGAGAAAATGAAAAACTGTTTTTT